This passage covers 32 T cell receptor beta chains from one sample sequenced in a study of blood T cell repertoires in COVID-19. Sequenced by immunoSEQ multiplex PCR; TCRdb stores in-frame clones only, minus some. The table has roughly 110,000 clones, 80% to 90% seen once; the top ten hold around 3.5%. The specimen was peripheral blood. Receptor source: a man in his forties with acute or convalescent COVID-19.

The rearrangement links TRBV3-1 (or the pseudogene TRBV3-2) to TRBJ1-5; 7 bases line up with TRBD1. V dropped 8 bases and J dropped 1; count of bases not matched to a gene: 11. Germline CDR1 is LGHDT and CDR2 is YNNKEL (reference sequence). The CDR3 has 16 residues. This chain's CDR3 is CASGLEGASSNQPQHF. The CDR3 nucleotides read TGTGCCAGCGGATTGGAGGGGGCATCGAGCAATCAGCCCCAGCATTTT.

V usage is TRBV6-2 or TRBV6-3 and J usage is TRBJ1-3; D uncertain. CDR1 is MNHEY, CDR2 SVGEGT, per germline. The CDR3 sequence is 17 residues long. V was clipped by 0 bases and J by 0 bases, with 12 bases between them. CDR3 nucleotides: TGTGCCAGCAGTTACTCGCTCAGTTCAAGCTCTGGAAACACCATATATTTT. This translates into CASSYSLSSSSGNTIYF.

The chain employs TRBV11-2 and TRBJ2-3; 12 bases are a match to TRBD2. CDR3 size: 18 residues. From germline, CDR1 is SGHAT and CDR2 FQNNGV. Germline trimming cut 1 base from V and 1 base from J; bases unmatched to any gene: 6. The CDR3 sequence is CASSLVTSGGSGTDTQYF. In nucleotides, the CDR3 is TGTGCCAGCAGCTTAGTAACTAGCGGGGGGTCGGGCACAGATACGCAGTATTTT.

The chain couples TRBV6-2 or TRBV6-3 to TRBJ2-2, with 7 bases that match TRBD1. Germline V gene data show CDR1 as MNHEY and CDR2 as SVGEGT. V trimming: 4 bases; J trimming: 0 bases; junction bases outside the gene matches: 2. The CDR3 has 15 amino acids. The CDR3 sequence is CASSWDRSNTGELFF. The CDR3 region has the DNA TGTGCCAGCAGTTGGGACAGATCGAACACCGGGGAGCTGTTTTTT.

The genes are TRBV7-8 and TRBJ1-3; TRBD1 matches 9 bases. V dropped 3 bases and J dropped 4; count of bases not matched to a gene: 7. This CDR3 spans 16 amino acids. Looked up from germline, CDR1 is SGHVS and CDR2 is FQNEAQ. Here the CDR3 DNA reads TGTGCCAGCAGCTTTCGGACAGGGGTGGAGGGAAACACCATATATTTT. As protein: CASSFRTGVEGNTIYF. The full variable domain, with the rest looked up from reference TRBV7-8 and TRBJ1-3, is GAGVSQSPRYKVAKRGQDVALRCDPISGHVSLFWYQQALGQGPEFLTYFQNEAQLDKSGLPSDRFFAERPEGSVSTLKIQRTQQEDSAVYLCASSFRTGVEGNTIYFGEGSWLTVV.

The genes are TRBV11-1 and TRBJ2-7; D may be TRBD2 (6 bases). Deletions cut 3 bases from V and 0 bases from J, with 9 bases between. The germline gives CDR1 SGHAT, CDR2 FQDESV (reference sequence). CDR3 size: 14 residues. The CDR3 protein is CASSFGGTSYEQYF. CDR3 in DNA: TGTGCCAGCAGCTTTGGCGGGACCTCCTACGAGCAGTACTTC.

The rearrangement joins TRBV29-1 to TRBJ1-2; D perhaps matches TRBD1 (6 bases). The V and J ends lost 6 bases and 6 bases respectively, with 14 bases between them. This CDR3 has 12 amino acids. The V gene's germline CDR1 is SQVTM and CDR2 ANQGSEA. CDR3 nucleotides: TGCAGCGTCCCGACCTACAGGGATGGCTACACCTTC. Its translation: CSVPTYRDGYTF.

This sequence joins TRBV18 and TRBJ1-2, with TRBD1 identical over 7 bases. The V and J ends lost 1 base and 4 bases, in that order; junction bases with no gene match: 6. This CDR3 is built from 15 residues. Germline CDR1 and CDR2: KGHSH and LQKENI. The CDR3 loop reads CASSPRQGTTYGYTF. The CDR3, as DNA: TGTGCCAGCTCACCACGACAGGGTACTACCTATGGCTACACCTTC.

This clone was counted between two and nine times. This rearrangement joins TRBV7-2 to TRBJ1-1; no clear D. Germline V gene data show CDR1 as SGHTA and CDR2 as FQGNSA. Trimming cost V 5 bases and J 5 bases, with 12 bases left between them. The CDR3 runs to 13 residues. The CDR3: CASSSRGGTEAFF. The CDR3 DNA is TGTGCCAGCAGCAGCCGGGGAGGGACTGAAGCTTTCTTT. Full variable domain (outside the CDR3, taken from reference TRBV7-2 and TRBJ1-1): GAGVSQSPSNKVTEKGKDVELRCDPISGHTALYWYRQSLGQGLEFLIYFQGNSAPDKSGLPSDRFSAERTGGSVSTLTIQRTQQEDSAVYLCASSSRGGTEAFFGQGTRLTVV.

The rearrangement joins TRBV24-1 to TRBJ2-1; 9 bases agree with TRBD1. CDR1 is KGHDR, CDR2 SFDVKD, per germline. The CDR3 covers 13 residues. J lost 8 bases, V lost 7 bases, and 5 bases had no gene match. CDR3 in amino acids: CATRNDRGDEQFF. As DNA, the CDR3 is TGTGCCACCAGGAACGACAGGGGGGATGAGCAGTTCTTC.

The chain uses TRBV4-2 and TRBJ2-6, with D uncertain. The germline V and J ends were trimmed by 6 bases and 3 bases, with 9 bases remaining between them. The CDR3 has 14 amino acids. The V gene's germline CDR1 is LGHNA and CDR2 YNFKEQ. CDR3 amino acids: CASSRGSGANVLTF. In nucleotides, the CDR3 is TGTGCCAGCAGTCGAGGAAGTGGGGCCAACGTCCTGACTTTC.

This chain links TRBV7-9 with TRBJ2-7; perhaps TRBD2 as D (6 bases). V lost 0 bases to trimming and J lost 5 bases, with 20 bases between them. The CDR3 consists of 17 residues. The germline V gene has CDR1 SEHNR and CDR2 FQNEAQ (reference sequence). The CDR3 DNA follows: TGTGCCAGCAGCTTAGCTTCTCGGGGGTTAGGGACGGACGAGCAGTACTTC. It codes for CASSLASRGLGTDEQYF.

In DNA form, the CDR3 reads TGTGCCAGCAGCTTAGGACTAGGGACAGAGAGTACGAACACCGGGGAGCTGTTTTTT. Its protein product is CASSLGLGTESTNTGELFF. This sequence joins TRBV7-9 and TRBJ2-2; tentatively, D is TRBD1 (7 bases). V was cut by 1 base and J by 0 bases, with 18 bases left in between. Germline values: CDR1 SEHNR, CDR2 FQNEAQ (reference sequence). The CDR3 has 19 amino acids.

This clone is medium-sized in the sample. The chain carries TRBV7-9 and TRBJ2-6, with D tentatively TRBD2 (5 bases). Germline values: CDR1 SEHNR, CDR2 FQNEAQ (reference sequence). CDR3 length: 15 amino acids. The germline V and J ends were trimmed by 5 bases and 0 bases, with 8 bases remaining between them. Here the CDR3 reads CASSPDFSGANVLTF. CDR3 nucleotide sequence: TGTGCCAGCAGCCCGGACTTCTCTGGGGCCAACGTCCTGACTTTC.

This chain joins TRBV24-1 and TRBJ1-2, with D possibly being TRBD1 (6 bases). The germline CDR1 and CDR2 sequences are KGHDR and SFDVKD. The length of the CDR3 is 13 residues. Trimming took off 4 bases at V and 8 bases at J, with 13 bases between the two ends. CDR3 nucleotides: TGTGCCACCAGTGACAGACAGGCTCGGGGCTACACCTTC. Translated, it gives CATSDRQARGYTF.

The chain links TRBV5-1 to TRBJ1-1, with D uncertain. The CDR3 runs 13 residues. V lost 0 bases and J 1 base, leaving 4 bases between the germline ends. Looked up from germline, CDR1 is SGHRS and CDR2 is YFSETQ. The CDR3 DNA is TGCGCCAGCAGCTTGGGAGCGAACACTGAAGCTTTCTTT. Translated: CASSLGANTEAFF.

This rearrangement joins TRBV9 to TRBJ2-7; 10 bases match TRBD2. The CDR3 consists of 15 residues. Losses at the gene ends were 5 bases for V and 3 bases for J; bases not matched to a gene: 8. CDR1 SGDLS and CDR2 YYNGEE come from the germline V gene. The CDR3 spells CASSKGTSDIYEQYF. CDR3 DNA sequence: TGTGCCAGCAGTAAAGGGACTAGCGATATCTACGAGCAGTACTTC.

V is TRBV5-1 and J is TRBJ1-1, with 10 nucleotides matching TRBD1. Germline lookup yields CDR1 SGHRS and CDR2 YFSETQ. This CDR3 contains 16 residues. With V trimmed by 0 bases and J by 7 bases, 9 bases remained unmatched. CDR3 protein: CASSLDPGQGTLEAFF. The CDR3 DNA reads TGCGCCAGCAGCTTGGATCCGGGACAGGGGACTCTTGAAGCTTTCTTT.

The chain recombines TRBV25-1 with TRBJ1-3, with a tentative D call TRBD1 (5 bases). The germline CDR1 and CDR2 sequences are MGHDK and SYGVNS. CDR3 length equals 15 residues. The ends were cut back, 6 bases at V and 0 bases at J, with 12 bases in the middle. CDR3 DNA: TGTGCCAGCAGCCCGACAGATGCCTCTGGAAACACCATATATTTT. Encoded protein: CASSPTDASGNTIYF. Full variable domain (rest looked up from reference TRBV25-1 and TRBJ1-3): EADIYQTPRYLVIGTGKKITLECSQTMGHDKMYWYQQDPGMELHLIHYSYGVNSTEKGDLSSESTVSRIRTEHFPLTLESARPSHTSQYLCASSPTDASGNTIYFGEGSWLTVV.

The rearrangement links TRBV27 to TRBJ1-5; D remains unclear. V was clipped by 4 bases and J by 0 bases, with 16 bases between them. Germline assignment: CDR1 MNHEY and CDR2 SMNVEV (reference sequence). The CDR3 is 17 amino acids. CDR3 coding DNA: TGTGCCAGCAGTTCACAACGAGGAGGCTATAGCAATCAGCCCCAGCATTTT. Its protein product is CASSSQRGGYSNQPQHF.

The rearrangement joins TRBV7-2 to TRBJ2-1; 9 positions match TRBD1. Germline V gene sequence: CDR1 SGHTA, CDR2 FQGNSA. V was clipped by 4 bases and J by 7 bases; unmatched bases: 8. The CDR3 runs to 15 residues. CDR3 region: CASSSLGGTGNEQFF. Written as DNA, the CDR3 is TGTGCCAGCAGCTCCCTCGGTGGGACAGGGAATGAGCAGTTCTTC.

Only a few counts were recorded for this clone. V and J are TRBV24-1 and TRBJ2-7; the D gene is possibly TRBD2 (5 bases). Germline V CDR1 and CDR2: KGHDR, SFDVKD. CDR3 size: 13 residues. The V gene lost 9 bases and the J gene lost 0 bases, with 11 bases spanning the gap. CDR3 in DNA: TGTGCCACCGAGGGCGGGCTCTCCTACGAGCAGTACTTC. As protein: CATEGGLSYEQYF.

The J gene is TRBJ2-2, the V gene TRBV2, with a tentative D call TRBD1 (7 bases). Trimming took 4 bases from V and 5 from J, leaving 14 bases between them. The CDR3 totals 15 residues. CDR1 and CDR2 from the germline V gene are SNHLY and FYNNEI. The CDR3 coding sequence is TGTGCCAGCAGTGTAGGAGGGGGCAGGACCGGGGAGCTGTTTTTT. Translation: CASSVGGGRTGELFF.

The CDR3 here is CASSIFLGDSPLHF. In DNA, the CDR3 is TGTGCCAGTAGTATTTTCTTAGGGGATTCACCCCTCCACTTT. This sequence joins TRBV19 and TRBJ1-6, with TRBD1 as a possible D gene (5 bases). V was clipped by 3 bases and J by 8 bases, with 11 bases between them. The CDR3 spans 14 residues. In germline, CDR1 is LNHDA, CDR2 SQIVND (reference sequence).

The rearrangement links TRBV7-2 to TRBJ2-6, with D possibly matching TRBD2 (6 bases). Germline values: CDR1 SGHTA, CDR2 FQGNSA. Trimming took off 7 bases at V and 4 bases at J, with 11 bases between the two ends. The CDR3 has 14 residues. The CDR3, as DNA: TGTGCCAGCACCCGGGGGTTCGGGGCCAACGTCCTGACTTTC. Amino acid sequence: CASTRGFGANVLTF.

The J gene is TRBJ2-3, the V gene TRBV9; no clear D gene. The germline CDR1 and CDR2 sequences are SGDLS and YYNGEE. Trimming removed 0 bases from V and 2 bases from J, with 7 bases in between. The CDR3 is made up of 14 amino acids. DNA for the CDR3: TGTGCCAGCAGCGTAGCTGTCTACACAGATACGCAGTATTTT. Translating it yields CASSVAVYTDTQYF.

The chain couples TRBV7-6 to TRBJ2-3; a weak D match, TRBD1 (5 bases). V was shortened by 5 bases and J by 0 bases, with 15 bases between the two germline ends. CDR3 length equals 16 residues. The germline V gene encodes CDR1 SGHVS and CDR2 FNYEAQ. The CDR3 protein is CASSPRRGQSTDTQYF. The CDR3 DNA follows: TGTGCCAGCAGCCCACGTAGAGGACAAAGCACAGATACGCAGTATTTT.

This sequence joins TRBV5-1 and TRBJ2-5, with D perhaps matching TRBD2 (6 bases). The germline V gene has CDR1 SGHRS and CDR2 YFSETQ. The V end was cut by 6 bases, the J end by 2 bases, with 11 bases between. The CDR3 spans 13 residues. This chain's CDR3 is CASNPGVQETQYF. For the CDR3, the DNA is TGCGCCAGCAACCCGGGGGTACAAGAGACCCAGTACTTC.

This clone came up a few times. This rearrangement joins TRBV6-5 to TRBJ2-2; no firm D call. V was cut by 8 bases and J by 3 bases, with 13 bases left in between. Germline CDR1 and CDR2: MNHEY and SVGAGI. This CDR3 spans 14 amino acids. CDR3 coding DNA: TGTGCCAGCTCACTCGCGGTGCACACCGGGGAGCTGTTTTTT. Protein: CASSLAVHTGELFF.

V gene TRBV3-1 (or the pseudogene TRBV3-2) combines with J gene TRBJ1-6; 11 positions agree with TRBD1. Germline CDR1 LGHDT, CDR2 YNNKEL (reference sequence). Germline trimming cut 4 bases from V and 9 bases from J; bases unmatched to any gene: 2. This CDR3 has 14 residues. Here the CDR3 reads CASSPDRGLSPLHF. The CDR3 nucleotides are TGTGCCAGCAGCCCGGACAGGGGGCTTTCACCCCTCCACTTT.

Here the CDR3 reads CASSVASGEIGEKLFF. CDR3 bases: TGTGCCAGCAGCGTAGCTTCCGGGGAGATCGGTGAAAAACTGTTTTTT. The rearrangement uses TRBV9 and TRBJ1-4; D not resolved. CDR3 length: 16 amino acids. Germline CDR1 is SGDLS and CDR2 is YYNGEE. Trimming took 0 bases from V and 7 from J, leaving 16 bases between them.

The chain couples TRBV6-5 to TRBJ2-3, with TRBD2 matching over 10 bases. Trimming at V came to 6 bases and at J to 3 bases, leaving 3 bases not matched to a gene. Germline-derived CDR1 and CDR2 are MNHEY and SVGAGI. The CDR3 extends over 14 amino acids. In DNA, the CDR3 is TGTGCCAGCAGCCAAGCGGGGGGGACAGATACGCAGTATTTT. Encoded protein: CASSQAGGTDTQYF.